A single TCR beta chain is shown here with its context. The target of this receptor is not known. Nothing much larger sits one base from this clone, and base qualities are not available. This entry comes from a study of OX40 agonist ivuxolimab in advanced cancers. Study-wide context: The costimulatory receptor OX40 (CD134) was targeted by ivuxolimab, a fully human IgG2 agonistic monoclonal antibody. In the dose-escalation cohort, 75% to 85% of patients were male, and the mean age was approximately 60 years with a range of roughly 23 to 90. Among the approximately 50 dose-escalation patients, some 20 had hepatocellular carcinoma, roughly 15 melanoma, 9 renal cell carcinoma and 9 head and neck cancer. The paper describes the monotherapy dose-escalation part (N ≈ 52 patients) of the phase I trial of ivuxolimab. Partial responses occurred in three dose-escalation patients, of whom one had hepatocellular carcinoma and two had cutaneous melanoma. Peripheral TCRbeta sequencing aimed to test whether ivuxolimab altered TCR sequence diversity and caused clonal T-cell expansion. Patients were allowed to have had prior anti-PD-1, anti-PD-L1 or anti-CTLA-4 therapy, and more than 30% of the dose-escalation patients had previously received checkpoint inhibitors. Intravenous ivuxolimab was administered to patients every 2 weeks at six dose levels: 0.01, 0.1, 0.3, 1.5, 3 and 10 mg/kg. Overall study results and their limits: In the 0.1-3.0 mg/kg groups, partial responders were among the patients with the lowest normalized peripheral clonal expansion, particularly in CD8+ T cells. Low levels of normalized T-cell clonal expansion were also seen in some nonresponding patients. After ivuxolimab, CD8+ T cells had more expanded clones than CD4+ T cells on average. Antigen specificity was not determined for the clonally expanded peripheral T cells. Clonal expansion of both CD4+ and CD8+ blood T cells was observed from baseline to week 6 at doses 0.1 to 3.0 mg/kg.

Trimming takes 0 bases from V and 3 bases from J, and the germline ends sit 6 bases apart. The germline V gene yields SGHTA for CDR1 and FQGNSA for CDR2. Its CDR3 holds 13 amino acids, cysteine through phenylalanine. Just CDR3 DNA is preserved here, 39 bases in frame from base 1. The trial excluded patients who had a history of autoimmune disease or who were on systemic immunosuppression. Peripheral blood for TCR sequencing was collected from all dose cohorts at baseline, on cycle 4 day 1, and on cycle 7 day 1. The samples were drawn from a first-in-human, open-label, multicenter phase I dose-escalation trial of ivuxolimab. Adults with locally advanced or metastatic head and neck squamous cell, hepatocellular, melanoma or renal cell carcinoma were enrolled in the trial. Before TCR sequencing, CD4+ and CD8+ T cells were separately sorted from peripheral blood. Genomic DNA was extracted from sorted cells for sequencing of the TCRbeta CDR3 region. The immunoSEQ Assay was used to sequence the TCRbeta CDR3 regions. As stored in TCRdb, this immuneACCESS dataset retains in-frame rearrangements with V and J assigned. A fraction of the clones does not appear; measured against another copy, unresolved V genes explain less than half of the discrepancy, and the remainder lacks a known reason. Here the sample has tens of thousands of clones; around 88% occur a single time. Around 14% of the sample is in the top ten clones.

The chain couples TRBV7-2 to TRBJ2-7; the D gene cannot be named for sure. Sample: CD4+ or CD8+ T cells sorted from blood, taken in a trial of the OX40 agonist ivuxolimab. The receptor's source is an adult with an advanced solid tumor such as melanoma, head and neck, liver or kidney cancer. CDR3 loop: CASSLAVLYEQYF. The nucleotide sequence is given as TGTGCCAGCAGCTTAGCCGTGCTCTACGAGCAGTACTTC.